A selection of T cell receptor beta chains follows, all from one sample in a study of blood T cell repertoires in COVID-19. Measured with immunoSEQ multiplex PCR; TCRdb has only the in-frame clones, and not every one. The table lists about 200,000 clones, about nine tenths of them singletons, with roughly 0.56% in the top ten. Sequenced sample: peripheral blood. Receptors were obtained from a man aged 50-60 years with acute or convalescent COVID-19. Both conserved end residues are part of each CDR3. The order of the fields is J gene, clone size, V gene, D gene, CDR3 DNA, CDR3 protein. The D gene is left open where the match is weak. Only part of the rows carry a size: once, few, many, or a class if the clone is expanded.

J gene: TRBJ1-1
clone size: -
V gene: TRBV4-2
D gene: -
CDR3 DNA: TGTGCCAGCACCCAGGGGAGTCGTTCCACTGAAGCTTTCTTT
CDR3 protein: CASTQGSRSTEAFF

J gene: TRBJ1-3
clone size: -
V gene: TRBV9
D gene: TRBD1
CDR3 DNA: TGTGCCAGCAGCGCCGACCGACAGGGGAGTTACGGAAACACCATATATTTT
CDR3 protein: CASSADRQGSYGNTIYF

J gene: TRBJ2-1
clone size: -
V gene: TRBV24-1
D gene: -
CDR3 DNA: TGTGCCACCAGTGACTCCATGGGGCTCGGAGAGAACAATGAGCAGTTCTTC
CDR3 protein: CATSDSMGLGENNEQFF

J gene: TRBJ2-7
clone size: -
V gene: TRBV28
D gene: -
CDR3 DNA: TGTGCCAGCAGTTTTCCCACTACCGGGAGTCCCTACGAGCAGTACTTC
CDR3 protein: CASSFPTTGSPYEQYF

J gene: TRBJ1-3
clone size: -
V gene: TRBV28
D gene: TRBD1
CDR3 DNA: TGTGCCAGCAGTTCCCCTGGACAGGTCGCTGGAAACACCATATATTTT
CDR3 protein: CASSSPGQVAGNTIYF

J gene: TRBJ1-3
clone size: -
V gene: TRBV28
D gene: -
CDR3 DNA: TGTGCCAGCAGTCCCCCAGCCAGGGGTAGTAGCACCATATATTTT
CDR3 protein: CASSPPARGSSTIYF

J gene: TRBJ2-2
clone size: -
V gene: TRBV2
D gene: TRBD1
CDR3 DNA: TGTGCCAGCAGAGAACAGGGGTTCTCAACCGGGGAGCTGTTTTTT
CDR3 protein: CASREQGFSTGELFF

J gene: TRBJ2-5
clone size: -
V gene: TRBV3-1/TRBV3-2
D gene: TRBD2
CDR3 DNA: TGTGCCAGCAGCCACGGGACTAGCGGGTTGGAGACCCAGTACTTC
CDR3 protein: CASSHGTSGLETQYF

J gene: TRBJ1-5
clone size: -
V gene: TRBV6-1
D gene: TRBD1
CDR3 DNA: TGTGCCAGCAGTGAAGGGGTACAGGGGGTGGGCAATCAGCCCCAGCATTTT
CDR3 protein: CASSEGVQGVGNQPQHF

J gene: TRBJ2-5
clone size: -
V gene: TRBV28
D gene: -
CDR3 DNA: TGTGCCAGCAGTCCCCAGGATCTTCAAGAGACCCAGTACTTC
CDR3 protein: CASSPQDLQETQYF

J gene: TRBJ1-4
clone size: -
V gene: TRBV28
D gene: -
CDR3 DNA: TGTGCCAGCAGTCCGACAGCGCCTAATGAAAAACTGTTTTTT
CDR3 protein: CASSPTAPNEKLFF

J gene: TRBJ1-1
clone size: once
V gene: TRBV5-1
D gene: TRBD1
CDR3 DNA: TGCGCCAGCAGCCTCGGACAGGGAGGTGAGGGAGCTTTCTTT
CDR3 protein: CASSLGQGGEGAFF

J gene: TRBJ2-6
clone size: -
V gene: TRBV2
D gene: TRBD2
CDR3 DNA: TGTGCCAGCAGTCTTGACCCACTAGCGGGGGGCACATCTGGGGCCAACGTCCTGACTTTC
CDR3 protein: CASSLDPLAGGTSGANVLTF

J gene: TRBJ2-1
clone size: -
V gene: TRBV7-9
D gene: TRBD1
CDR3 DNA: TGTGCCAGCAGCTTGGGTAGAGGTCAGGGGGACTACAATGAGCAGTTCTTC
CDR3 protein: CASSLGRGQGDYNEQFF

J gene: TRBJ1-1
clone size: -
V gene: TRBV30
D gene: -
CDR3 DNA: TGTGCCTGGAGTGTAATAACTGAAGCTTTCTTT
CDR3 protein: CAWSVITEAFF

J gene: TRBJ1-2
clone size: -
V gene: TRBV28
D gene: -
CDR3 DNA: TGTGCCAGCAGGACGTCCACAGAAGGTGGCTACACCTTC
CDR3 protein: CASRTSTEGGYTF

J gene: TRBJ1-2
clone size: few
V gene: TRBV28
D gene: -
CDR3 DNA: TGTGCCAGCCGCTACCTGGGGGCCCAGTACTATGGCTACACCTTC
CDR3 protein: CASRYLGAQYYGYTF

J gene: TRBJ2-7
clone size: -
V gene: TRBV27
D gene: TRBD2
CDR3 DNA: TGTGCCAGCAGTTTATCGCTCGGGACTAGCGACGAGCAGTACTTC
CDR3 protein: CASSLSLGTSDEQYF

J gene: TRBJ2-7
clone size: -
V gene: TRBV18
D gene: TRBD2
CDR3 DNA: TGTGCCAGCTCTCGTCCGGGACTAGCGGTTTCCGAGCAGTACTTC
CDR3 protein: CASSRPGLAVSEQYF

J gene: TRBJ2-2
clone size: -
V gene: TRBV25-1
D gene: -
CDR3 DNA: TGTGCCAGCAGTGAAGGGGGCCACCCGAACACCGGGGAGCTGTTTTTT
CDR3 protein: CASSEGGHPNTGELFF

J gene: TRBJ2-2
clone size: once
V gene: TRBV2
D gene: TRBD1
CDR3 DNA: TGTGCCAGCAGTGGTGATCGAGACAGGGGGATTATTACCGGGGAGCTGTTTTTT
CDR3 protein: CASSGDRDRGIITGELFF

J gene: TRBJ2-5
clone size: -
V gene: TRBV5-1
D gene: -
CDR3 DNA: TGCGCCAGCAGTCAATCAGGGTTCGAGACCCAGTACTTC
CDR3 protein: CASSQSGFETQYF

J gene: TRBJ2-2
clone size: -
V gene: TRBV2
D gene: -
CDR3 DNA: TGTGCCAGCACTGCGGGGCCGGGGACCGGGGAGCTGTTTTTT
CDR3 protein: CASTAGPGTGELFF

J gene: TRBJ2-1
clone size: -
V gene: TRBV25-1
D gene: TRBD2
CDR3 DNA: TGTGCCAGCAGTGAATTTGGGCCGGGGGGGTACAATGAGCAGTTCTTC
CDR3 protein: CASSEFGPGGYNEQFF

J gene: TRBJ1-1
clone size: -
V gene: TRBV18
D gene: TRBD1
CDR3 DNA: TGTGCCAGCTCACCTCAACAGGGGACCTCTCATTCGAACACTGAAGCTTTCTTT
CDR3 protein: CASSPQQGTSHSNTEAFF

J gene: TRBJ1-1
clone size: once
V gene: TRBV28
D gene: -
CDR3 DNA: TGTGCCAGCAGTTTAATGGAGGGCGGGGAAGCTTTCTTT
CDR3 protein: CASSLMEGGEAFF

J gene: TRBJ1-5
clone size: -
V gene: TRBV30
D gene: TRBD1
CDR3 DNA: TGTGCCTGGAGTGTCCAGGGGGCTCTCCAGCCCCAGCATTTT
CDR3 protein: CAWSVQGALQPQHF

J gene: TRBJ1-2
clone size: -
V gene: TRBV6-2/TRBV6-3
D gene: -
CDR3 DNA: TGTGCCAGCAGTTACTCGACTAGGGGTGATGGCTACACCTTC
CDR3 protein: CASSYSTRGDGYTF

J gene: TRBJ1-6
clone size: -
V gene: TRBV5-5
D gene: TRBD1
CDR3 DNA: TGTGCCAGCAGCCCCCCCGGACAGGGACGTTCACCCCTCCACTTT
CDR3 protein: CASSPPGQGRSPLHF

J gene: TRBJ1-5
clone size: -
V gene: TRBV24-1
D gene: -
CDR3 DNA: TGTGCCACCAGTGATTCCGATCAGCCCCAGCATTTT
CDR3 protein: CATSDSDQPQHF

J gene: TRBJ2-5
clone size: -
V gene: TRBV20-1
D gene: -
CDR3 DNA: TGCAGTGCTAGAGATTTAACCCAGTACTTC
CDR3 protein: CSARDLTQYF

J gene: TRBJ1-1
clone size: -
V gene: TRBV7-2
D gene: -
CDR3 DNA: TGTGCCAGCAGCTTCTTCGACAGGAACACTGAAGCTTTCTTT
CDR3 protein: CASSFFDRNTEAFF

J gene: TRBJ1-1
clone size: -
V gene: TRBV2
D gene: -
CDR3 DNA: TGTGCCAGAGGACAGATGAACACTGAAGCTTTCTTT
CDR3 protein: CARGQMNTEAFF

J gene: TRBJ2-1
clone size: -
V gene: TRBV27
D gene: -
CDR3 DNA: TGTGCCAGCAGTCCACTGGGGGCGGGAGTAATTGAGCAGTTCTTC
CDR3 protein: CASSPLGAGVIEQFF

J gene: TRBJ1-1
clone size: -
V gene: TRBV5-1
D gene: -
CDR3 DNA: TGCGCCAGCGCCGGGGGGGCAAGGAACACTGAAGCTTTCTTT
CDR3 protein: CASAGGARNTEAFF

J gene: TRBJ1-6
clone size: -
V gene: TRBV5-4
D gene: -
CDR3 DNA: TGTGCCAGCAGCTGGCTGGGGACTGGTGCCTATAATTCACCCCTCCACTTT
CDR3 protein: CASSWLGTGAYNSPLHF

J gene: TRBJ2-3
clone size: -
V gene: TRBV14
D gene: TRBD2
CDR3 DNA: TGTGCCAGCAGCTTATGGACTAGCGGGAGTTCAGATACGCAGTATTTT
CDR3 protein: CASSLWTSGSSDTQYF

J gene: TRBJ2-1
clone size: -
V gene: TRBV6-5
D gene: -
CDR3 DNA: TGTGCCAGCAGTTTAAACTACAATGAGCAGTTCTTC
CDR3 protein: CASSLNYNEQFF

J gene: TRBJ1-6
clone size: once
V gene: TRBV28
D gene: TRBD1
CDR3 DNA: TGTGCCAGCAGTTTGGGGGCAGGGGGCGGCCCCTATAATTCACCCCTCCACTTT
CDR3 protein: CASSLGAGGGPYNSPLHF

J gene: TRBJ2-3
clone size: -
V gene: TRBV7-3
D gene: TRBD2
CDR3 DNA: TGTGCCAGCAGCTCGTTAGCGGGAGGCACGGCAGATACGCAGTATTTT
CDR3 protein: CASSSLAGGTADTQYF

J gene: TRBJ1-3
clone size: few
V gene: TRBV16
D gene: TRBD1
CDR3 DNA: TGTGCCAGCAGCCGACAGGGCGGGAGAAACACCATATATTTT
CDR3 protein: CASSRQGGRNTIYF

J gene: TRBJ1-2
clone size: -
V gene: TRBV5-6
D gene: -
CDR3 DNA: TGTGCCAGCAGCTCGATACCCCAGCAGGGCGTAGGGGGCTACACCTTC
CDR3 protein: CASSSIPQQGVGGYTF

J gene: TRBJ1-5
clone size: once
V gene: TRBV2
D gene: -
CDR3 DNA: TGTGCCAGCTCAGGACCGCTGCGGGATCAGCCCCAGCATTTT
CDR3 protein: CASSGPLRDQPQHF

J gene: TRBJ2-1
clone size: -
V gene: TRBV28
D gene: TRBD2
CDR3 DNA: TGTGCCAGCAGGGCGGGACTAGCGGGAGTCAATGAGCAGTTCTTC
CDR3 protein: CASRAGLAGVNEQFF

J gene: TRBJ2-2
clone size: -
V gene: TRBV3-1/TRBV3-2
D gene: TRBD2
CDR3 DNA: TGTGCCAGCAGCCAAGGGGCGGGAGGGCCGACCGGGGAGCTGTTTTTT
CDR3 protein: CASSQGAGGPTGELFF

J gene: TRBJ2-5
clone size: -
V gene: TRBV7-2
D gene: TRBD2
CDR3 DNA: TGTGCCAGCAGCTTAGCACTAGCGGGGGTTAAGACCCAGTACTTC
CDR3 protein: CASSLALAGVKTQYF

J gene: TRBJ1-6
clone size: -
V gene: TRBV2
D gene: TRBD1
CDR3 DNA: TGTGCCACCCTAAGGGACAGACCTTCACCCCTCCACTTT
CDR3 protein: CATLRDRPSPLHF

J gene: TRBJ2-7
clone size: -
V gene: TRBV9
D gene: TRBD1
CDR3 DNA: TGTGCCAGCAGCGTAGGGGGGCCGGGACAGGGCATCGAGCAGTACTTC
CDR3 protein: CASSVGGPGQGIEQYF